The 4 T cell receptor beta chains listed next were all sequenced from one sample in a study of ipilimumab plus nivolumab after autologous stem cell transplantation (TCRdb year 2021). Library preparation was by the immunoSEQ multiplex PCR assay. TCRdb retrieved this table from immuneACCESS and kept in-frame rearrangements only. Not all clones are present; in checked studies, unresolved V genes account for under half, and no reason is known for the remainder. The sample table contains approximately 40,000 clones; only one count was recorded for nearly 95% of them. The ten largest clones take up approximately 0.92% of the sample. This specimen was PBMCs, taken in a trial of ipilimumab plus nivolumab as post-transplant consolidation. The receptors stem from a male donor with multiple myeloma.

The chain links TRBV11-2 to TRBJ2-7; no clear D. V lost 4 bases to trimming and J lost 7 bases, with 17 bases between them. CDR1 is SGHAT, CDR2 FQNNGV, per germline. CDR3 length: 14 amino acids. CDR3 in amino acids: CASSSLSRIREQYF. Written as DNA, the CDR3 is TGTGCCAGCAGCTCCCTTTCTCGAATTAGGGAGCAGTACTTC. Together with reference TRBV11-2 and TRBJ2-7, the CDR3 gives the full variable domain: EAGVAQSPRYKIIEKRQSVAFWCNPISGHATLYWYQQILGQGPKLLIQFQNNGVVDDSQLPKDRFSAERLKGVDSTLKIQPAKLEDSAVYLCASSSLSRIREQYFGPGTRLTVT.

The genes are TRBV4-1 and TRBJ1-5; D might be TRBD1 (5 bases). Between the trimmed V and J ends, which lost 4 bases and 7 bases, there was a span of 11 bases. CDR3 length: 13 amino acids. CDR1 is MGHRA and CDR2 is YSYEKL in the germline V gene. The CDR3 spells CASSPGTGQPQHF. The DNA of the CDR3 is TGCGCCAGCAGCCCCGGGACGGGGCAGCCCCAGCATTTT.

V gene TRBV6-6 combines with J gene TRBJ2-5, with 10 bases fitting TRBD1. Gene TRBJ2-7 matches the end of the DNA better, so the J call may be wrong. The CDR3 is 15 amino acids. CDR1 and CDR2 (germline): MNHNY, SVGAGI (reference sequence). CDR3 residues: CASKPGQGSSYEQYF. Here the CDR3 DNA reads TGTGCCAGCAAACCGGGACAGGGGAGCTCCTACGAGCAGTACTTC.

The chain couples TRBV7-9 to TRBJ2-5, with TRBD2 identical over 9 bases. V lost 3 bases to trimming and J lost 3 bases; unmatched junction nucleotides: 11. Germline lookup yields CDR1 SEHNR and CDR2 FQNEAQ (reference sequence). The CDR3 spans 17 residues. The chain's CDR3 is CASSFPPLAGAEETQYF. The CDR3 DNA reads TGTGCCAGCAGCTTTCCACCTTTAGCGGGAGCTGAAGAGACCCAGTACTTC.